These 12 T cell receptor beta chains came from one sample sequenced in a study of cytomegalovirus exposure and HLA in healthy donors. PCR involved 60 Vbeta and 13 Jbeta primers. The table came from immunoSEQ multiplex PCR; TCRdb's copy has only in-frame clones and leaves some out. The sample lists 100,000 to 150,000 clones, roughly 80% occurring once. The sequencing sample was made of PBMCs. These receptor sequences come from a boy aged 10-17 years in good health and CMV-seronegative.

The rearrangement joins TRBV11-2 to TRBJ2-2; D perhaps matches TRBD1 (6 bases). Germline V gives CDR1 SGHAT, CDR2 FQNNGV. This CDR3 comprises 17 residues. The ends were cut back, 3 bases at V and 7 bases at J, with 21 bases in the middle. This CDR3 reads CASSFKGQGLRNGELFF. For the CDR3, the DNA is TGTGCCAGCAGCTTTAAAGGGCAGGGGCTTAGGAACGGGGAGCTGTTTTTT.

The V call is TRBV6-5, the J call TRBJ1-2; D perhaps matches TRBD1 (6 bases). V shed 2 bases and J shed 7 bases, with 11 bases lying between them. Germline V CDR1 and CDR2: MNHEY, SVGAGI. CDR3 length: 13 amino acids. CDR3 sequence (DNA): TGTGCCAGCAGTTACGGGGGCTCGGTTGGCTACACCTTC. This sequence encodes CASSYGGSVGYTF.

The rearrangement joins TRBV6-1 to TRBJ1-5, with D uncertain. CDR1 is MNHNS and CDR2 is SASEGT in the germline V gene. Trimming cost V 5 bases and J 2 bases, with 13 bases left between them. The CDR3 consists of 15 residues. CDR3 sequence: CASSFRTEGNQPQHF. CDR3 nucleotides: TGTGCCAGCAGTTTTAGGACGGAGGGCAATCAGCCCCAGCATTTT.

The chain is built from TRBV9 and TRBJ1-2; no clear D gene. This CDR3 region has 15 residues. The germline V gene encodes CDR1 SGDLS and CDR2 YYNGEE. With 1 base removed from V and 6 bases from J, the gap between germline ends came to 16 bases. This CDR3 reads CASSVNYASGDGYTF. As DNA, the CDR3 is TGTGCCAGCAGCGTAAATTACGCCTCGGGAGATGGCTACACCTTC.

The chain couples TRBV5-4 to TRBJ1-4, with D possibly being TRBD1 (6 bases). Germline values: CDR1 SGHNT, CDR2 YYREEE (reference sequence). This CDR3 region has 16 residues. Trimming pared 0 bases from V and 1 base from J, leaving 10 bases between. The CDR3 protein is CASSLDGQRTNEKLFF. CDR3 nucleotide sequence: TGTGCCAGCAGCTTGGATGGACAGAGAACTAATGAAAAACTGTTTTTT.

The CDR3 spells CASSERGGPDSGANVLTF. CDR3 DNA sequence: TGTGCCAGCAGTGAACGGGGGGGACCAGACTCTGGGGCCAACGTCCTGACTTTC. The chain employs TRBV6-1 and TRBJ2-6; 8 nucleotides align to TRBD2. Germline values: CDR1 MNHNS, CDR2 SASEGT. Trimming cost V 2 bases and J 0 bases; bases outside gene matches: 6. The length of the CDR3 is 18 residues.

The rearrangement uses TRBV7-8 and TRBJ2-5, with 7 bases identical to TRBD2. V gave up 5 bases and J gave up 2 bases; unmatched junction bases: 5. The germline CDR1 and CDR2 sequences are SGHVS and FQNEAQ. This CDR3 is built from 14 residues. This chain's CDR3 is CASSKSSGQETQYF. CDR3 in DNA: TGTGCCAGCAGCAAATCTAGCGGACAAGAGACCCAGTACTTC.

This chain uses TRBV2 with TRBJ1-2, with no clear D. CDR1 SNHLY and CDR2 FYNNEI come from the germline V gene. This CDR3 is 16 amino acids long. V lost 7 bases and J lost 2, with 20 bases in between. The CDR3 DNA reads TGTGCCAGCAATATCGACGGGAAAGTGCCAAACTATGGCTACACCTTC. Translation: CASNIDGKVPNYGYTF. Full variable domain (rest looked up from reference TRBV2 and TRBJ1-2): EPEVTQTPSHQVTQMGQEVILRCVPISNHLYFYWYRQILGQKVEFLVSFYNNEISEKSEIFDDQFSVERPDGSNFTLKIRSTKLEDSAMYFCASNIDGKVPNYGYTFGSGTRLTVV.

This clone occurred a few times. The chain uses TRBV29-1 and TRBJ1-1; possible D gene TRBD1, 5 bases. CDR3 length: 13 amino acids. V dropped 7 bases and J dropped 0 bases, with 12 bases sitting between them. In germline, CDR1 is SQVTM, CDR2 ANQGSEA. CDR3 amino acids: CSAKDTVNTEAFF. Written as DNA, the CDR3 is TGCAGCGCTAAGGACACGGTGAACACTGAAGCTTTCTTT.

This clone was counted a single time. The rearrangement links TRBV5-1 to TRBJ1-1; D possibly corresponds to TRBD1 (6 bases). The germline gives CDR1 SGHRS, CDR2 YFSETQ. V dropped 0 bases and J dropped 2 bases, with 14 bases sitting between them. CDR3 size: 16 residues. The CDR3 region has the DNA TGCGCCAGCAGCTTGGAGGGACAACGAACTAACACTGAAGCTTTCTTT. Protein product: CASSLEGQRTNTEAFF. The entire variable domain, with the rest obtained from reference TRBV5-1 and TRBJ1-1, is as follows: KAGVTQTPRYLIKTRGQQVTLSCSPISGHRSVSWYQQTPGQGLQFLFEYFSETQRNKGNFPGRFSGRQFSNSRSEMNVSTLELGDSALYLCASSLEGQRTNTEAFFGQGTRLTVV.

The chain links TRBV7-3 to TRBJ2-3, with TRBD2 matching 9 bases. Germline trimming cut 1 base from V and 6 bases from J; bases unmatched to any gene: 11. This CDR3 comprises 17 residues. Germline values: CDR1 SGHTA, CDR2 FQGTGA. The chain's CDR3 is CASSLMGASGAGDTQYF. For the CDR3, the DNA is TGTGCCAGCAGCTTAATGGGGGCTAGCGGGGCGGGGGATACGCAGTATTTT.

J is TRBJ2-3 and V is TRBV7-2, with D uncertain. V lost 2 bases, J lost 4 bases, and 10 bases lay in between. Germline V gives CDR1 SGHTA, CDR2 FQGNSA. This CDR3 is built from 14 residues. In DNA, the CDR3 is TGTGCCAGCAGCTTACTAGGTGCCGCAGATACGCAGTATTTT. Amino acids: CASSLLGAADTQYF. The entire variable domain, with the rest obtained from reference TRBV7-2 and TRBJ2-3, is as follows: GAGVSQSPSNKVTEKGKDVELRCDPISGHTALYWYRQSLGQGLEFLIYFQGNSAPDKSGLPSDRFSAERTGGSVSTLTIQRTQQEDSAVYLCASSLLGAADTQYFGPGTRLTVL.